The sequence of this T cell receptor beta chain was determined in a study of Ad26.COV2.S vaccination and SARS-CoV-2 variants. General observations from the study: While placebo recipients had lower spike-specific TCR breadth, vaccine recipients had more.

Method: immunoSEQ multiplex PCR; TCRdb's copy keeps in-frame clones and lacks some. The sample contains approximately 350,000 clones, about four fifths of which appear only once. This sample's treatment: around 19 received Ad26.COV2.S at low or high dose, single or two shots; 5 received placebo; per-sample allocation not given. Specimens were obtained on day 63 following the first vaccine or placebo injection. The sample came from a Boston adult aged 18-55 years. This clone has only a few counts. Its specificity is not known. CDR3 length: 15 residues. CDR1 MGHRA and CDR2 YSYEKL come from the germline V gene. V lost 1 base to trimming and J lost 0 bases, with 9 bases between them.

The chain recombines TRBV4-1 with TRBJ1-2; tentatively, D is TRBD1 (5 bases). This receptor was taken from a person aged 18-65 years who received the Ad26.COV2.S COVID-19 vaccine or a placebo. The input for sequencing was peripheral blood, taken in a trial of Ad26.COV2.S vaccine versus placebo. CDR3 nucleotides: TGCGCCAGCAGCCAAGTGACAGCAGCTAACTATGGCTACACCTTC. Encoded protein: CASSQVTAANYGYTF.